This TCR beta chain was identified in a study of a mutant IDH1 vaccine in newly diagnosed glioma (dated by TCRdb to the early 2020s). For the wider study: Vaccination started 4-6 weeks after radiotherapy alone, or was given together with temozolomide cycles in the groups whose treatment included chemotherapy. The approximately 30 treated patients were roughly 62% male and 37.5% female, with a mean age of roughly 42 years. Prior to enrollment, patients had been given standard therapy consisting of radiotherapy alone, temozolomide alone, or radiochemotherapy with temozolomide, with the combination given to most patients. The week-35 safety follow-up took place at visit V12, and the week-47 end of study took place at visit V13. Peripheral blood was collected at six visits: V03 (baseline), V05, V07, V10, V12 and V13. For exploratory analyses, 25 to 30 treated patients had longitudinal TCRB deep sequencing done wherever samples were available.

In the case of this clone: Its antigen target is currently unknown. Base qualities are not recorded, but no much larger clone differs from it by a single base.

General study outcomes and caveats: The authors stated that sample limitations prevented analyses of patient blood samples from being reproduced. Pseudoprogression seemed to be unrelated to changes in the top peripheral T cell clonotypes found by TCRB sequencing. PBMC samples for TCRB deep sequencing were selected based on availability. Immune responses induced by the vaccine were seen in approximately 93% of patients across multiple MHC alleles.

Library preparation employed the immunoSEQ multiplex PCR assay. The hsTCRB Kit was used according to the manufacturer's protocol to amplify rearranged TCR beta chain sequences. Sequencing of TCRB libraries was carried out on an Illumina MiSeq. Per the source publication's procedure: The kit vendor's proprietary platform handled demultiplexing, trimming and gene mapping. In its TCRdb copy, this immuneACCESS table keeps in-frame sequences only and misses some clones. Where compared with another copy, unresolved V genes explain less than half of these, and the others have no known cause. The DNA gave D and trimming, while V, J and clone size come from that table. In this sample the table shows about 47,000 clones, around 89% of which occur a single time. Roughly 5% of the sample belongs to the ten largest clones. From the cysteine up to the phenylalanine, the CDR3 has a length of 14 residues. Just the 42-base CDR3 DNA is kept, in frame starting at base 1. The germline V gene encodes CDR1 LNHDA and CDR2 SQIVND (reference sequence). V is cut by 5 bases and J by 0 bases, and the space between the germline ends is 10 bases.

Reading the label with the study, this specimen's time point is: week 35, safety follow-up. Every vaccine dose consisted of 300 ug of a 20-mer mutant IDH1 peptide in Montanide, administered subcutaneously together with topical imiquimod. Patients were given eight vaccinations, in weeks 1, 3, 5, 7, 11, 15, 19 and 23, which matched visits V03 through V10. The donors had newly diagnosed IDH1-mutant astrocytomas of WHO grade 3 or 4 that showed loss of nuclear ATRX. The samples were drawn from NOA16, a multicentre, single-arm, open-label phase I trial in Germany that tested a mutant IDH1 peptide vaccine in humans for the first time. Genomic DNA for TCRB sequencing was extracted from EDTA blood using the DNeasy Blood and Tissue Kit.

The sequence came from a woman between 40 and 55 years old with glioma. The rearrangement combines TRBV19 with TRBJ1-1; the D gene cannot be resolved reliably. This specimen was PBMCs, taken from a glioma patient whose treatment included an IDH1 peptide vaccine. DNA sequence: TGTGCCAGTAGTCCGATCCAATTGAACACTGAAGCTTTCTTT. Translated, this is CASSPIQLNTEAFF.